This is a list of T cell receptor beta chains from one sample in a study of blood T cell repertoires in COVID-19. Generated by immunoSEQ multiplex PCR, the TCRdb table keeps only in-frame clones and is missing some. The sample has fewer than 350,000 clones, roughly 93% seen once. The material sequenced was PBMCs or T cells enriched from blood (not recorded which). The receptors shown here come from a woman aged 35 to 49 with acute COVID-19. Each CDR3 is given with its conserved first and last residue. The D gene is left open where the match is weak. Clone size is not always given. Where it is, it says once, few, many or a class for expanded clones.

d_call,cdr3_length,j_call,clone_size,v_call,cdr3_aa,cdr3_nt
NA,14,TRBJ1-6,NA,TRBV15,CATSRGRGYSPLHF,TGTGCCACCAGCAGAGGGAGAGGGTATTCACCCCTCCACTTT
NA,18,TRBJ1-2,NA,TRBV10-3,CAISEAHRPGGAGYGYTF,TGTGCCATCAGTGAGGCACACCGACCTGGGGGCGCAGGCTATGGCTACACCTTC
TRBD2,15,TRBJ2-2,NA,TRBV11-3,CASSLGTSEPGELFF,TGTGCCAGCAGCCTCGGGACTAGCGAGCCCGGGGAGCTGTTTTTT
TRBD1,16,TRBJ1-4,NA,TRBV7-9,CASNPGDRGLNEKLFF,TGTGCCAGCAATCCGGGCGACAGGGGCCTAAATGAAAAACTGTTTTTT
NA,14,TRBJ1-2,NA,TRBV7-9,CASSGDTGNYGYTF,TGTGCCAGCAGCGGGGACACTGGCAACTATGGCTACACCTTC
TRBD1,15,TRBJ2-5,NA,TRBV11-2,CASSLESGGWETQYF,TGTGCCAGCAGCTTAGAATCAGGGGGCTGGGAGACCCAGTACTTC
TRBD2,15,TRBJ2-1,NA,TRBV9,CASSFGTSGGNEQFF,TGTGCCAGCAGCTTCGGGACTAGCGGGGGGAATGAGCAGTTCTTC
TRBD1,17,TRBJ1-5,NA,TRBV19,CASSNPGQGWGNQPQHF,TGTGCCAGTAGTAACCCCGGACAGGGATGGGGCAATCAGCCCCAGCATTTT
NA,15,TRBJ2-7,NA,TRBV27,CASSSTEGARYEQYF,TGTGCCAGCAGTTCGACGGAGGGAGCCCGCTACGAGCAGTACTTC
NA,14,TRBJ2-7,NA,TRBV3-1/TRBV3-2,CASSQLRESNEQYF,TGTGCCAGCAGCCAATTACGGGAGAGCAACGAGCAGTACTTC
TRBD2,16,TRBJ2-7,NA,TRBV19,CASSIEGTSATYEQYF,TGTGCCAGTAGTATAGAGGGGACTAGCGCTACCTACGAGCAGTACTTC
TRBD2,14,TRBJ2-2,NA,TRBV9,CASSVGRIAGELFF,TGTGCCAGCAGCGTCGGGAGGATAGCCGGGGAGCTGTTTTTT
TRBD2,17,TRBJ2-1,once,TRBV28,CASSFRTSGGIDNEQFF,TGTGCCAGCAGTTTTAGAACTAGCGGGGGGATTGACAATGAGCAGTTCTTC
NA,15,TRBJ2-7,NA,TRBV5-5,CASSPRTGSRYEQYF,TGTGCCAGCAGCCCCAGAACAGGATCTAGGTACGAGCAGTACTTC
NA,13,TRBJ2-5,NA,TRBV6-5,CASSPPGGRTQYF,TGTGCCAGCAGCCCCCCCGGAGGGAGAACCCAGTACTTC
TRBD2,15,TRBJ2-1,NA,TRBV4-3,CASSQGGRGYNEQFF,TGCGCCAGCAGCCAAGGCGGGAGGGGTTACAATGAGCAGTTCTTC
TRBD1,14,TRBJ2-7,NA,TRBV27,CASSSRQGLGEQYF,TGTGCCAGCAGTTCCCGACAGGGGCTGGGCGAGCAGTACTTC
TRBD1,16,TRBJ1-2,NA,TRBV6-5,CASSYSVGGTDYGYTF,TGTGCCAGCAGTTACTCAGTCGGAGGGACAGACTATGGCTACACCTTC
NA,14,TRBJ2-2,NA,TRBV6-2/TRBV6-3,CASSYWGDTGELFF,TGTGCCAGCAGTTACTGGGGAGACACCGGGGAGCTGTTTTTT
TRBD1,16,TRBJ1-6,NA,TRBV4-1,CASSQDGGGANSPLHF,TGCGCCAGCAGCCAAGATGGAGGGGGCGCGAATTCACCCCTCCACTTT
NA,13,TRBJ2-5,NA,TRBV5-4,CASSLGREETQYF,TGTGCCAGCAGCTTGGGGCGGGAAGAGACCCAGTACTTC
NA,14,TRBJ1-5,NA,TRBV2,CASSVAGATQPQHF,TGTGCCAGCAGTGTGGCAGGGGCAACTCAGCCCCAGCATTTT
TRBD1,14,TRBJ2-7,NA,TRBV7-6,CASSPGTVDYEQYF,TGTGCCAGCAGCCCGGGGACAGTTGATTACGAGCAGTACTTC
NA,13,TRBJ2-5,NA,TRBV7-7,CASSGGLRETQYF,TGTGCCAGCAGTGGCGGACTCCGGGAGACCCAGTACTTC
NA,13,TRBJ2-1,NA,TRBV7-9,CASSPWAGNEQFF,TGTGCCAGCAGCCCCTGGGCAGGGAATGAGCAGTTCTTC
TRBD1,15,TRBJ2-5,NA,TRBV2,CASSDRGGPQETQYF,TGTGCCAGCAGTGACAGAGGGGGCCCCCAAGAGACCCAGTACTTC
TRBD1,16,TRBJ2-1,NA,TRBV15,CATSSHSPGQVGEQFF,TGTGCCACCAGCTCGCATTCCCCGGGACAGGTTGGTGAGCAGTTCTTC
NA,13,TRBJ2-3,NA,TRBV18,CASSPDGVDTQYF,TGTGCCAGCTCACCAGACGGAGTAGATACGCAGTATTTT
NA,13,TRBJ2-7,NA,TRBV4-1,CASSHQGTVEQYF,TGCGCCAGCAGCCATCAGGGGACCGTCGAGCAGTACTTC
TRBD2,15,TRBJ2-5,NA,TRBV9,CASSADGTSGETQYF,TGTGCCAGCAGCGCCGACGGGACTAGCGGGGAGACCCAGTACTTC
TRBD1,17,TRBJ1-3,NA,TRBV4-2,CASSQPRQGANENTIYF,TGTGCCAGCAGCCAACCCCGGCAGGGGGCGAACGAAAACACCATATATTTT